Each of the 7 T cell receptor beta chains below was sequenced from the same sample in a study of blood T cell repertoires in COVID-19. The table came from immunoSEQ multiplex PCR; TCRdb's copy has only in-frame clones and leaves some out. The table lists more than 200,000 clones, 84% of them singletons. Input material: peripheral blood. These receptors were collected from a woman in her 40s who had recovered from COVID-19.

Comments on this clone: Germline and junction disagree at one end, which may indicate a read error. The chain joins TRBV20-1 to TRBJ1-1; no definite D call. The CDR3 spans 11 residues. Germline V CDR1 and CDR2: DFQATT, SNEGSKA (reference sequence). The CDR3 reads CSARDRSGDVF. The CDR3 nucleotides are TGCAGTGCTAGAGATCGATCCGGAGACGTCTTT.

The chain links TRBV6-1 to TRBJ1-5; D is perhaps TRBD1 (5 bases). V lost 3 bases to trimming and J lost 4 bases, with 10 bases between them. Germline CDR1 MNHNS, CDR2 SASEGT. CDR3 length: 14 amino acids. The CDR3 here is CASSELDTNQPQHF. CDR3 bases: TGTGCCAGCAGTGAGCTGGACACTAATCAGCCCCAGCATTTT.

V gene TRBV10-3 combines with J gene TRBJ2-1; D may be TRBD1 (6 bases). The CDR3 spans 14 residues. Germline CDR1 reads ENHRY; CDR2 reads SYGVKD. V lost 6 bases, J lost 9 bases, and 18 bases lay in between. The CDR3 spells CAIRDSKGESEQFF. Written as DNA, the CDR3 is TGTGCCATCAGAGATTCTAAGGGGGAATCTGAGCAGTTCTTC.

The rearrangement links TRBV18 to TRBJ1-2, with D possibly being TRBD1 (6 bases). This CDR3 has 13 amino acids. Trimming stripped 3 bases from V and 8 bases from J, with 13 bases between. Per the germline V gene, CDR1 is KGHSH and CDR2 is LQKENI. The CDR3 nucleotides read TGTGCCAGCTCACCGTCACAGGGACGAGGCTACACCTTC. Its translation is CASSPSQGRGYTF.

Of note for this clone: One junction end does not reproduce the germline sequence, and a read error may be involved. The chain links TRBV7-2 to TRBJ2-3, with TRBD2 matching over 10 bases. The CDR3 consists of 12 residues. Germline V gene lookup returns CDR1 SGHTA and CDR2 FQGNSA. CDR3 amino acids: CASSLDFSGGHF. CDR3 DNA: TGTGCCAGCAGCTTAGACTTTAGCGGGGGGCATTTT. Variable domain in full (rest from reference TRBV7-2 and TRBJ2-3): GAGVSQSPSNKVTEKGKDVELRCDPISGHTALYWYRQSLGQGLEFLIYFQGNSAPDKSGLPSDRFSAERTGGSVSTLTIQRTQQEDSAVYLCASSLDFSGGHFGPGTRLTVL.

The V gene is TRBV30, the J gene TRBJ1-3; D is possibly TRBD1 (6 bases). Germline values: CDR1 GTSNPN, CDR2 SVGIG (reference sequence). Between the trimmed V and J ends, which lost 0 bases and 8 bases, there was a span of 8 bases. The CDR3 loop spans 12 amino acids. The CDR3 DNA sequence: TGTGCCTGGAGTGTAACAGGGCACACCATATATTTT. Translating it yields CAWSVTGHTIYF.

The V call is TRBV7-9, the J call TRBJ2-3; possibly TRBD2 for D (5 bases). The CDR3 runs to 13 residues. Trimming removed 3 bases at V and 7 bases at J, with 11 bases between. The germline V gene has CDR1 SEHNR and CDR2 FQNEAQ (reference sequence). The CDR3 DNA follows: TGTGCCAGCAGCTTCGGGGTAGGGCATACGCAGTATTTT. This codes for CASSFGVGHTQYF.